This record concerns one T cell receptor beta chain sequence. Antigen unknown. Trimming took 6 bases from V and 0 from J, leaving 16 bases between them. The CDR3 consists of 16 residues. Germline-derived CDR1 and CDR2 are MGHDK and SYGVNS. This sample is drawn from a study of T cell repertoires in cytomegalovirus infection. Overall study findings and caveats: HLA-C-restricted CMV clonotypes gave the most frequent clonotype in two of eight donors.

One entry per CDR3 protein, called by TCRdb with MiXCR from the reads. The top ten hold about 17% of the sample, which has around 540,000 distinct CDR3 sequences, 30% to 40% seen once. This TCR was recovered from a human donor in good health (CMV status not recorded). Some clones in this sample may be carry-over from other donors' samples. The specimen comprised cultured PBMCs, sampled from culture after CMV antigen stimulation. V usage is TRBV25-1 and J usage is TRBJ2-3; possibly TRBD2 for D (5 bases). The CDR3: CASSLWSGVSTDTQYF. The CDR3 DNA is TGTGCCAGCAGCTTGTGGAGCGGAGTAAGCACAGATACGCAGTATTTT.